Presented here are 18 T cell receptor beta chains from one specimen sequenced in a study of quantifying T cell responses using KT2 cells. Study in general: TCR alpha and beta constant-region primers primed reverse transcription of RNA.

A single-stranded UMI oligo with SP2 sequence was ligated to cDNA 3' ends. First-round PCR used roughly 4 cycles and beta primers RC1.1 and RC1.2 covering TRBC1 and TRBC2. TCRdb reprocessed the UMI-ligation and nested PCR reads with MiXCR, giving one entry per CDR3 protein. This repertoire shows fewer than 45,000 distinct CDR3 sequences, approximately 15% found once; its top ten account for around two fifths. Material: PBMCs spiked with cells of the T cell clone KT2. The source of these receptors is a human donor.

This clonotype was picked up a small number of times. The rearrangement uses TRBV4-2 and TRBJ2-1; D remains ambiguous. Germline CDR1 and CDR2: LGHNA and YNFKEQ. V shed 3 bases and J shed 10 bases, with 7 bases lying between them. The CDR3 loop spans 11 amino acids. In DNA, the CDR3 is TGTGCCAGCAGCCAGGCCACGGAGCAGTTCTTC. It is translated as CASSQATEQFF.

In its sample, this clonotype was seen a few times. This chain uses TRBV15 with TRBJ1-5; TRBD1 aligns across 9 bases. V gave up 4 bases and J gave up 1 base; unmatched junction bases: 2. CDR3 length: 15 amino acids. Germline V gives CDR1 LNHNV, CDR2 YYDKDF (reference sequence). This chain's CDR3 is CATSTGTGSNQPQHF. In DNA form, the CDR3 reads TGTGCCACCAGCACCGGGACAGGGAGCAATCAGCCCCAGCATTTT.

The chain uses TRBV5-1 and TRBJ2-5; TRBD2 is a possible D gene (6 bases). This CDR3 has 14 residues. CDR1 SGHRS and CDR2 YFSETQ come from the germline V gene. Trimming shortened V by 6 bases and J by 1 base, and 13 bases separated the two germline ends. The CDR3 nucleotides read TGCGCCAGCAAACCTAGCGTTGCCCAAGAGACCCAGTACTTC. The encoded protein is CASKPSVAQETQYF. Based on the CDR3 plus reference TRBV5-1 and TRBJ2-5, the full variable domain is KAGVTQTPRYLIKTRGQQVTLSCSPISGHRSVSWYQQTPGQGLQFLFEYFSETQRNKGNFPGRFSGRQFSNSRSEMNVSTLELGDSALYLCASKPSVAQETQYFGPGTRLLVL.

This clonotype was observed a handful of times. The chain employs TRBV20-1 and TRBJ1-1; 8 bases agree with TRBD1. Trimming removed 7 bases from V and 7 bases from J; junction bases left unmatched: 5. Germline CDR1 reads DFQATT; CDR2 reads SNEGSKA (reference sequence). The CDR3 sequence is 11 residues long. The CDR3, as DNA: TGCAGTGGCGCCAGGGGGCATGAAGCTTTCTTT. This codes for CSGARGHEAFF.

This clonotype was seen more than once but under ten times. The rearrangement joins TRBV20-1 to TRBJ1-5; TRBD1 is a possible D gene (5 bases). The V end lost 0 bases, the J end lost 6 bases, and 15 bases lay between the germline ends. CDR1 and CDR2 from the germline V gene are DFQATT and SNEGSKA (reference sequence). This CDR3 has 15 amino acids. The CDR3 here is CSARDHLRESQPQHF. The CDR3 bases are TGCAGTGCTAGAGACCACCTCAGGGAGAGTCAGCCCCAGCATTTT.

The J gene is TRBJ1-5, the V gene TRBV12-3 or TRBV12-4, with D perhaps matching TRBD1 (5 bases). V shed 3 bases and J shed 6 bases, with 9 bases lying between them. The CDR3 totals 13 residues. CDR3 nucleotide sequence: TGTGCCAGCAGTTTTTTTGGGGGTCAGCCCCAGCATTTT. This encodes CASSFFGGQPQHF.

This clonotype has a count of ten or more. The rearrangement uses TRBV20-1 and TRBJ1-1, with 7 bases matching TRBD1. Germline values: CDR1 DFQATT, CDR2 SNEGSKA (reference sequence). The V and J ends lost 4 bases and 0 bases, in that order; junction bases with no gene match: 11. This CDR3 is 16 amino acids long. CDR3 region: CSAINGQATMNTEAFF. The CDR3 DNA reads TGCAGTGCTATTAATGGACAGGCGACTATGAACACTGAAGCTTTCTTT.

This clonotype was seen a handful of times. CDR3 nucleotide sequence: TGCAGCGCCCAGGGACAGCTCTACGAGCAGTACTTC. Translating it yields CSAQGQLYEQYF. The chain uses TRBV29-1 and TRBJ2-7; TRBD1 aligns across 7 bases. Germline CDR1 is SQVTM and CDR2 is ANQGSEA. V shed 7 bases and J 3 bases; nucleotides not matched to a gene: 6. This CDR3 is 12 amino acids long.

The rearrangement joins TRBV2 to TRBJ1-1, with 8 positions matching TRBD1. Germline CDR1 SNHLY, CDR2 FYNNEI. V was pared by 5 bases and J by 0 bases, with 11 bases of the junction left unmatched. The CDR3 spans 17 residues. The CDR3 region is CASSFPVRDRLNTEAFF. In DNA, the CDR3 is TGTGCCAGCAGTTTCCCCGTCCGGGACAGGCTGAACACTGAAGCTTTCTTT.

The V gene is TRBV5-6, the J gene TRBJ1-2, with unresolved D. This CDR3 spans 15 amino acids. Trimming removed 5 bases from V and 7 bases from J, with 21 bases in between. Germline CDR1 is SGHDT and CDR2 is YYEEEE. The CDR3 region is CASSFPPGSHGGYTF. The CDR3 nucleotides are TGTGCCAGCAGTTTCCCGCCCGGGAGCCACGGTGGCTACACCTTC.

Only a few counts were recorded for this clonotype. The chain joins TRBV6-5 to TRBJ1-5, with D maybe TRBD1 (6 bases). CDR1 and CDR2 (germline): MNHEY, SVGAGI. V was shortened by 6 bases and J by 6 bases, with 12 bases between the two germline ends. The length of the CDR3 is 13 residues. CDR3 nucleotides: TGTGCCAGCAGAGGGGGGCGATTTCAGCCCCAGCATTTT. It is translated as CASRGGRFQPQHF.

The J gene is TRBJ2-7, the V gene TRBV4-3; 13 nucleotides line up with TRBD2. The CDR3 totals 16 residues. The ends lost 4 bases at V and 5 bases at J; junction bases unmatched: 8. Germline V gene data show CDR1 as LGHNA and CDR2 as YSLEER. CDR3 nucleotide sequence: TGCGCCAGCAGCCCCGAGGGACTAGCGGGAAACGACGAGCAGTACTTC. Translating gives CASSPEGLAGNDEQYF.

V gene TRBV3-1 combines with J gene TRBJ2-4, with D perhaps given as TRBD1 or TRBD2 (5 bases each). Trimming left V 0 bases short and J 7 bases short, with 16 bases between. CDR3 length: 16 amino acids. Germline lookup yields CDR1 LGHDT and CDR2 YNNKEL (reference sequence). CDR3 in amino acids: CASSQDILLGENIQYF. The CDR3 nucleotides are TGTGCCAGCAGCCAAGATATTCTATTGGGGGAGAACATTCAGTACTTC.

The J gene is TRBJ1-1, the V gene TRBV4-1, with D unresolved. This CDR3 region has 14 residues. Germline CDR1 is MGHRA and CDR2 is YSYEKL. Trimming removed 4 bases from V and 4 bases from J, with 13 bases in between. The CDR3, as DNA: TGCGCCAGCAGCCCCCCGGGGAGGCCCACTGAAGCTTTCTTT. Encoded protein: CASSPPGRPTEAFF.

This clonotype showed up just a few times. The chain employs TRBV5-5 and TRBJ1-3; D call uncertain. The CDR3 covers 14 residues. The V gene lost 4 bases and the J gene lost 4 bases, with 12 bases spanning the gap. From germline, CDR1 is SGHKS and CDR2 YYEKEE (reference sequence). The CDR3 DNA follows: TGTGCCAGCAGCACAGCCACTGGGGGAAACACCATATATTTT. Residues: CASSTATGGNTIYF.

The chain is built from TRBV7-2 and TRBJ1-3; a possible D gene is TRBD1 (5 bases). The CDR3 extends over 17 amino acids. Germline V CDR1 and CDR2: SGHTA, FQGNSA. V was cut by 3 bases and J by 0 bases, with 15 bases left in between. The CDR3 region has the DNA TGTGCCAGCAGCTTGGGGCCGGGACCCTCCTCTGGAAACACCATATATTTT. Translated, it gives CASSLGPGPSSGNTIYF.

This clonotype was detected many times. V is TRBV29-1 and J is TRBJ2-2, with D possibly matching TRBD2 (5 bases). V was cut by 8 bases and J by 1 base, with 11 bases left in between. Germline assignment: CDR1 SQVTM and CDR2 ANQGSEA. This CDR3 spans 13 amino acids. The CDR3: CSSTGMNTGELFF. The CDR3, as DNA: TGCAGCTCTACGGGGATGAACACCGGGGAGCTGTTTTTT.

This clonotype has more than one count but fewer than ten. For the CDR3, the DNA is TGCAGCGTTGAAGCACACGGCCGGGGTGAGCAGTACTTC. It translates to CSVEAHGRGEQYF. The genes are TRBV29-1 and TRBJ2-7; D might be TRBD2 (5 bases). This CDR3 comprises 13 residues. Trimming took off 1 base at V and 7 bases at J, with 14 bases between the two ends. Germline CDR1 SQVTM, CDR2 ANQGSEA.